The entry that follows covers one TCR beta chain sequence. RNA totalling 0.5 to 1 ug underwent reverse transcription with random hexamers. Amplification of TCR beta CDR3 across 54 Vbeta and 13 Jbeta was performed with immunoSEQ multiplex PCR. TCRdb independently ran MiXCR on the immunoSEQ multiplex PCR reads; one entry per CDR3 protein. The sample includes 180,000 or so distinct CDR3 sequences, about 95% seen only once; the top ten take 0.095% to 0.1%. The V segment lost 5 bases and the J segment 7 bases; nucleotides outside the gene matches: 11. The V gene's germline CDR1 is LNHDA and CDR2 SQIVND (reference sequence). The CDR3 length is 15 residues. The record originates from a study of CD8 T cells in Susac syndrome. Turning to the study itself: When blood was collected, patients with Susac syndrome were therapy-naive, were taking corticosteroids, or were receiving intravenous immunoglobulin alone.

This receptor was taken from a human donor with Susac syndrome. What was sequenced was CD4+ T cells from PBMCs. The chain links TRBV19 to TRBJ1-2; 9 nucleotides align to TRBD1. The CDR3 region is CASSRFKGTGFGYTF. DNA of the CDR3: TGTGCCAGTAGTCGGTTTAAGGGGACAGGGTTTGGCTACACCTTC.